This TCR beta chain originates from a study of early T cells in non-severe SARS-CoV-2 infection. Germline V gives CDR1 DFQATT, CDR2 SNEGSKA (reference sequence). There are 12 residues in the CDR3. Trimming shortened V by 5 bases and J by 3 bases, and 8 bases separated the two germline ends. Individually, cDNA molecules had unique molecular identifiers attached to them. TCRdb re-derived calls from the 5' RACE reads in MiXCR, one entry per CDR3 protein. The sample gives tens of thousands of distinct CDR3 sequences, 5.5% to 8% of which show up once; about 2.7% is in the top ten. This clonotype showed up many times.

The receptor was isolated from an adult who was a healthcare worker with PCR-confirmed SARS-CoV-2 infection or an uninfected control (not recorded which). This material consisted of whole blood, taken at baseline. This chain connects TRBV20-1 to TRBJ1-5; no clear D gene. The CDR3 protein is CSAVKDNQPQHF. The CDR3 DNA reads as TGCAGTGCTGTCAAAGACAATCAGCCCCAGCATTTT.